This is a list of T cell receptor beta chains from one sample in a study of blood T cell repertoires in COVID-19. TCRdb keeps only in-frame clones here, not all; method: immunoSEQ multiplex PCR. Of some 69,000 clones listed, 75% to 90% are singletons. Sequencing was performed on peripheral blood. Every receptor here comes from a man aged 80 or over with active or convalescent COVID-19. Each CDR3 is given with its conserved first and last residue. A D gene is named only where the DNA matches it firmly. Part of the rows lack a size; the others show once, few, many or a class for expanded clones.

v_gene	abundance	j_gene	d_gene	CDR3nt	CDR3aa
TRBV4-2	-	TRBJ2-7	-	TGTGCCAGCAGCCAAGATGCGGGACCGCGATCCTACGAGCAGTACTTC	CASSQDAGPRSYEQYF
TRBV19	-	TRBJ2-1	TRBD2	TGTGCCAGTATAGCTTTTGGGTCTAGCGGAAACAATGAGCAGTTCTTC	CASIAFGSSGNNEQFF
TRBV12-3/TRBV12-4	few	TRBJ1-6	-	TGTGCCAGCAGTCCCACCGGGTACTCACCCCTCCACTTT	CASSPTGYSPLHF
TRBV7-2	-	TRBJ1-5	-	TGTGCCAGCAGCTTAGAGGCCCAGGGTAAGGGTCAGCCCCAGCATTTT	CASSLEAQGKGQPQHF
TRBV28	-	TRBJ2-6	-	TGTGCCAGCAGTTCAGGGACTGGGGCCAACGTCCTGACTTTC	CASSSGTGANVLTF
TRBV19	-	TRBJ2-7	TRBD1	TGTGCCAGTAGTCCCGACAGGGAGTTCTACGAGCAGTACTTC	CASSPDREFYEQYF
TRBV28	-	TRBJ2-3	-	TGTGCCAGCAGTCCCAGAGATACGCAGTATTTT	CASSPRDTQYF
TRBV10-3	-	TRBJ2-5	TRBD1	TGTGCCATCAGTGATCCAGGACAGGGGGCAAGGGAGACCCAGTACTTC	CAISDPGQGARETQYF
TRBV19	-	TRBJ1-6	-	TGTGCCAGTAGTATGGACAGCGATTCACCCCTCCACTTT	CASSMDSDSPLHF
TRBV19	-	TRBJ1-5	-	TGTGCCAGTAGTATAATTTTCGGGGGATCCCAGCCCCAGCATTTT	CASSIIFGGSQPQHF
TRBV10-3	-	TRBJ2-3	TRBD1	TGTGCCATCAGCAAGACCGACAGGGAATTAGATACGCAGTATTTT	CAISKTDRELDTQYF
TRBV18	-	TRBJ2-1	-	TGTGCCAGCTCACCGTCCGGGACATACAATGAGCAGTTCTTC	CASSPSGTYNEQFF
TRBV21-1	-	TRBJ2-6	-	TGTGCCAGCAGCAAAGAGAGGCGGACAGGGGGGCCTGGGGCCAACGTCCTGACTTTC	CASSKERRTGGPGANVLTF
TRBV6-2/TRBV6-3	-	TRBJ2-7	-	TGTGCCAGCAGTATAGGGGTTCGGGAGCAGTACTTC	CASSIGVREQYF
TRBV18	-	TRBJ1-2	-	TGTGCCAGCTCACCACCAGGGAGAGGGTATGGCTACACCTTC	CASSPPGRGYGYTF
TRBV6-1	-	TRBJ1-2	-	TGTGCCAGCAGTGAAAGGGCCGTAGGGGCCGCGGGGGATGGCTACACCTTC	CASSERAVGAAGDGYTF
TRBV3-1/TRBV3-2	-	TRBJ1-2	TRBD1	TGTGCCAGCAGAAACAGGGGAGGTCGTGGAGGCTACACCTTC	CASRNRGGRGGYTF
TRBV7-8	once	TRBJ2-7	TRBD1	TGTGCCAGCAGCCGCGACAGGGGGGTTTCCTACGAGCAGTACTTC	CASSRDRGVSYEQYF
TRBV4-1	-	TRBJ2-7	-	TGCGCCAGCAGCCAAGATAAGTCGGGTAGCGGACCGCTCTCCTACGAGCAGTACTTC	CASSQDKSGSGPLSYEQYF
TRBV25-1	few	TRBJ2-5	TRBD2	TGTGCCAGCAGTGGGATGCCGGGACTAGCGGGCCAAGAGACCCAGTACTTC	CASSGMPGLAGQETQYF
TRBV5-1	-	TRBJ1-6	TRBD1	TGCGCCAGCAGACGCGGACAGGACTATAATTCACCCCTCCACTTT	CASRRGQDYNSPLHF
TRBV4-1	-	TRBJ2-7	-	TGCGCCAGCAGCCCCCTTGATAGCGGAAGAGGGGAGCAGTACTTC	CASSPLDSGRGEQYF
TRBV28	-	TRBJ2-7	TRBD1	TGTGCCAGCAGTCCGTCCCCCGGGACAGGGGAGCACGAGCAGTACTTC	CASSPSPGTGEHEQYF
TRBV18	-	TRBJ2-2	-	TGTGCCAGCTCACCAAACAGGAACACCGGGGAGCTGTTTTTT	CASSPNRNTGELFF
TRBV3-1/TRBV3-2	-	TRBJ1-6	TRBD1	TGTGCCAGCAGCCAAGGCGACAGGGGGTATGGACCCCTCCACTTT	CASSQGDRGYGPLHF
TRBV5-1	once	TRBJ2-2	TRBD2	TGCGCCAGCAGCGGGAGGGTGGACGGGGAGCTGTTTTTT	CASSGRVDGELFF
TRBV19	-	TRBJ1-4	TRBD1	TGTGCCAGTACAACAGGGGCGGCAACTAATGAAAAACTGTTTTTT	CASTTGAATNEKLFF
TRBV19	once	TRBJ1-2	TRBD1	TGTGCCAGTAGTATATTGGCAGGGGGCGAATATGGCTACACCTTC	CASSILAGGEYGYTF
TRBV15	-	TRBJ2-3	-	TGTGCCACCAGCAGAGATTATTCCCTCGGGGGAGCGACAGATACGCAGTATTTT	CATSRDYSLGGATDTQYF
TRBV3-1/TRBV3-2	-	TRBJ2-7	-	TGTGCCAGCAGCCGCGCCCCCTACGAGCAGTACTTC	CASSRAPYEQYF
TRBV27	once	TRBJ2-3	TRBD2	TGTGCCAGCAGTAGATGGACTAGCGGTAGCACAGATACGCAGTATTTT	CASSRWTSGSTDTQYF
TRBV20-1	once	TRBJ2-5	-	TGCAGTGCTGGTCTCGGAGAGACCCAGTACTTC	CSAGLGETQYF
TRBV20-1	-	TRBJ1-6	-	TGCAGTGCTAGTCGGGGAGGACCCGACTCACCCCTCCACTTT	CSASRGGPDSPLHF
TRBV5-1	-	TRBJ1-3	-	TGCGCCAGCAACCCGGGGTCGGCCACCTCTGGAAACACCATATATTTT	CASNPGSATSGNTIYF
TRBV7-9	-	TRBJ2-3	-	TGTGCCAGCAGCTTAGGGGCAGCCGCCACAGATACGCAGTATTTT	CASSLGAAATDTQYF
TRBV3-1/TRBV3-2	few	TRBJ2-3	-	TGTGCCAGCAGCCCTGGGGGGGGGCGCACAGATACGCAGTATTTT	CASSPGGGRTDTQYF
TRBV15	-	TRBJ2-1	TRBD1	TGTGCCACCAGCAGTTCAGGGGGTTTCTATGAGCAGTTCTTC	CATSSSGGFYEQFF
TRBV18	-	TRBJ2-7	-	TGTGCCAGCTCACCATCCAGGGGTTACGAGCAGTACTTC	CASSPSRGYEQYF
TRBV11-2	once	TRBJ2-3	-	TGTGCCAGCAGCTTAGGACGGGGGGCCCGCACAGATACGCAGTATTTT	CASSLGRGARTDTQYF
TRBV25-1	-	TRBJ1-1	TRBD1	TGTGCCAGCAGAGACACAGGGGGGCGAACTGAAGCTTTCTTT	CASRDTGGRTEAFF
TRBV13	once	TRBJ2-7	-	TGTGCCAGCAGCTTAGGCCGACATACTGCGTACTTC	CASSLGRHTAYF
TRBV19	few	TRBJ2-3	-	TGTGCCAGTAGTACCCGCGGGGCATGGGGCACAGATACGCAGTATTTT	CASSTRGAWGTDTQYF
TRBV18	-	TRBJ2-5	TRBD2	TGTGCCAGCTCACCACTAAGGACTAGCGGAGAGACCCAGTACTTC	CASSPLRTSGETQYF
TRBV7-2	-	TRBJ2-5	TRBD1	TGTGCCAGCAGCTTCACAGGGGTCTTGGAGACCCAGTACTTC	CASSFTGVLETQYF
TRBV6-5	once	TRBJ2-7	-	TGTGCCAGCAGGCAGGGATCTCGCTACGAGCAGTACTTC	CASRQGSRYEQYF
TRBV11-3	-	TRBJ2-3	TRBD2	TGTGCCAGCAGCTTAGAGGGTAGACTAGCGGGGCCAAAAAGCACAGATACGCAGTATTTT	CASSLEGRLAGPKSTDTQYF
TRBV19	-	TRBJ1-2	TRBD1	TGTGCCAGTAGACCAGGGACAGCCGACTATGGCTACACCTTC	CASRPGTADYGYTF
TRBV19	-	TRBJ2-2	-	TGTGCCAGTAACGACATCCTACCCACCGGGGAGCTGTTTTTT	CASNDILPTGELFF